These 18 T cell receptor beta chains came from one sample sequenced in a study of blood T cell repertoires in COVID-19. Method: immunoSEQ multiplex PCR; TCRdb's copy keeps in-frame clones and lacks some. Here the sample spans 150,000 or so clones, over 80% being singletons. The sequencing sample was made of peripheral blood. These receptor sequences come from a man older than 75 with acute or convalescent COVID-19.

The chain links TRBV28 to TRBJ2-7; 12 bases fit TRBD2. With 5 bases clipped from V and 0 bases from J, the junction kept 5 bases outside the gene matches. This CDR3 region has 16 residues. CDR1 and CDR2 from the germline V gene are MDHEN and SYDVKM. The CDR3 reads CASSLWTSGVSYEQYF. The DNA of the CDR3 is TGTGCCAGCAGTCTTTGGACTAGCGGGGTCTCCTACGAGCAGTACTTC.

This clone appeared once. CDR3: CASSPNSGGEKAFF. In DNA, the CDR3 is TGCGCCAGCAGTCCCAATTCAGGGGGCGAAAAAGCTTTCTTT. The chain employs TRBV5-1 and TRBJ1-1; 8 bases map to TRBD1. Trimming removed 5 bases from V and 9 bases from J; junction bases left unmatched: 12. The CDR3 totals 14 residues. Germline assignment: CDR1 SGHRS and CDR2 YFSETQ.

This clone has a handful of counts. The J gene is TRBJ1-1, the V gene TRBV2; 7 bases agree with TRBD1. CDR1 and CDR2 (germline): SNHLY, FYNNEI. J was trimmed by 4 bases and V by 4 bases; bases with no gene match: 3. The CDR3 consists of 13 residues. CDR3: CASSVGTATEAFF. CDR3 nucleotide sequence: TGTGCCAGCAGTGTTGGGACAGCCACTGAAGCTTTCTTT.

In this sample, this clone turned up once. The chain is built from TRBV5-1 and TRBJ2-5; 11 bases line up with TRBD2. This CDR3 is built from 15 residues. Germline V gives CDR1 SGHRS, CDR2 YFSETQ. The trim removed 0 bases at V and 5 bases at J, leaving 3 bases unmatched. In DNA, the CDR3 is TGCGCCAGCAGCTTGGTTCTAGCGGGAGGTGAGACCCAGTACTTC. Its protein product is CASSLVLAGGETQYF.

This sequence joins TRBV23-1 and TRBJ1-4, with D hard to call. TRBV23-1 is labeled an ORF, and its function is uncertain. CDR3 length equals 14 residues. With 4 bases removed from V and 0 bases from J, the gap between germline ends came to 6 bases. This CDR3 reads CASSLGATNEKLFF. CDR3 nucleotides: TGCGCCAGCAGTCTGGGCGCAACTAATGAAAAACTGTTTTTT.

The rearrangement uses TRBV18 and TRBJ1-1; no reliable D call. V shed 3 bases and J shed 5 bases, with 13 bases lying between them. CDR3 size: 14 residues. The germline CDR1 and CDR2 sequences are KGHSH and LQKENI. CDR3 region: CASSPARISTEAFF. CDR3 nucleotide sequence: TGTGCCAGCTCACCGGCCAGGATCTCGACTGAAGCTTTCTTT.

The chain couples TRBV2 to TRBJ2-5; 10 bases fit TRBD1. Germline CDR1 SNHLY, CDR2 FYNNEI. The CDR3 length is 17 residues. Germline trimming cut 6 bases from V and 3 bases from J; bases unmatched to any gene: 13. DNA of the CDR3: TGTGCCAGCAGATACGAGGCGGCCGGGACAGGGGAAGAGACCCAGTACTTC. Its protein product is CASRYEAAGTGEETQYF. The complete variable domain, with remaining parts taken from reference TRBV2 and TRBJ2-5, reads EPEVTQTPSHQVTQMGQEVILRCVPISNHLYFYWYRQILGQKVEFLVSFYNNEISEKSEIFDDQFSVERPDGSNFTLKIRSTKLEDSAMYFCASRYEAAGTGEETQYFGPGTRLLVL.

J is TRBJ2-5 and V is TRBV19; TRBD2 matches at 7 bases. This CDR3 has 15 amino acids. V shed 5 bases and J 5 bases; nucleotides not matched to a gene: 11. CDR1 LNHDA and CDR2 SQIVND come from the germline V gene (reference sequence). CDR3 in DNA: TGTGCCAGTAGTCTTGGGGGGGTTAATTCCGAGACCCAGTACTTC. This translates into CASSLGGVNSETQYF.

The chain uses TRBV18 and TRBJ2-7; 7 bases agree with TRBD1. Germline V gene sequence: CDR1 KGHSH, CDR2 LQKENI. V dropped 0 bases and J dropped 0; count of bases not matched to a gene: 8. This CDR3 region has 17 residues. The CDR3 DNA is TGTGCCAGCTCACCACCGCGACAGGGAACACTCTCCTACGAGCAGTACTTC. Protein product: CASSPPRQGTLSYEQYF.

The chain joins TRBV27 to TRBJ2-1; 8 positions agree with TRBD1. The CDR3 totals 15 residues. Germline values: CDR1 MNHEY, CDR2 SMNVEV (reference sequence). The V segment lost 5 bases and the J segment 3 bases; nucleotides outside the gene matches: 6. The CDR3 spells CASSPGQGFYNEQFF. CDR3 nucleotides: TGTGCCAGCAGTCCCGGACAGGGTTTCTACAATGAGCAGTTCTTC.

The CDR3 loop is CASSPRTGQGSEKLFF. In DNA form, the CDR3 reads TGTGCCAGCAGCCCCCGGACTGGACAGGGTTCTGAAAAACTGTTTTTT. The V call is TRBV9, the J call TRBJ1-4; 8 positions agree with TRBD1. CDR1 and CDR2 from the germline V gene are SGDLS and YYNGEE. This CDR3 is built from 16 residues. Trimming took 4 bases from V and 7 from J; bases not matched to a gene: 12. Drawing the rest from reference TRBV9 and TRBJ1-4, the complete variable domain is DSGVTQTPKHLITATGQRVTLRCSPRSGDLSVYWYQQSLDQGLQFLIQYYNGEERAKGNILERFSAQQFPDLHSELNLSSLELGDSALYFCASSPRTGQGSEKLFFGSGTQLSVL.

Regarding this clone: Other DNA sequences within the sample encode an identical CDR3. This chain links TRBV5-1 with TRBJ2-3, with a tentative D call TRBD2 (5 bases). Germline CDR1 reads SGHRS; CDR2 reads YFSETQ. The CDR3 totals 14 residues. The V gene lost 0 bases and the J gene lost 3 bases, with 8 bases spanning the gap. The DNA for the CDR3 is TGCGCCAGCAGCTTGGGTGCGGGTACAGATACGCAGTATTTT. This gives the protein CASSLGAGTDTQYF.

The chain recombines TRBV6-5 with TRBJ1-3; 8 bases are a match to TRBD1. The CDR3 is 15 residues long. From germline, CDR1 is MNHEY and CDR2 SVGAGI. J lost 3 bases, V lost 7 bases, and 8 bases had no gene match. The CDR3 bases are TGTGCCAGCACCCGGACAGGGAGAGTTGGAAACACCATATATTTT. It translates to CASTRTGRVGNTIYF.

This clone occurred once. The chain joins TRBV30 to TRBJ2-2, with D unclear. Germline CDR1 and CDR2: GTSNPN and SVGIG (reference sequence). V was trimmed by 2 bases and J by 6 bases, leaving 19 bases between them. This CDR3 has 16 residues. The CDR3 reads CAWSPSSGSVPGELFF. The DNA of the CDR3 is TGTGCCTGGAGTCCCTCGTCAGGCTCGGTTCCCGGGGAGCTGTTTTTT.

The chain has TRBV7-8 and TRBJ1-5; D is undetermined. The CDR3 runs to 14 residues. The germline CDR1 and CDR2 sequences are SGHVS and FQNEAQ. The V and J ends lost 1 base and 5 bases respectively, with 9 bases between them. The CDR3, as DNA: TGTGCCAGCAGCTTAGAGGCCAGGTATCAGCCCCAGCATTTT. It encodes CASSLEARYQPQHF.

This rearrangement joins TRBV12-3 or TRBV12-4 to TRBJ2-1, with D perhaps matching TRBD1 (5 bases). Trimming took 3 bases from V and 6 from J, leaving 9 bases between them. This CDR3 has 13 residues. This chain's CDR3 is CASSLLGANEQFF. The CDR3, as DNA: TGTGCCAGCAGTTTGCTAGGGGCCAATGAGCAGTTCTTC.

CDR3 region: CASSLAGVAYNEQFF. The CDR3 DNA is TGTGCCAGCAGCTTAGCGGGAGTGGCCTACAATGAGCAGTTCTTC. V gene TRBV11-2 combines with J gene TRBJ2-1; tentatively, D is TRBD2 (6 bases). Germline V gene sequence: CDR1 SGHAT, CDR2 FQNNGV. There are 15 residues in the CDR3. V was pared by 1 base and J by 2 bases, with 9 bases between.

This clone has a handful of counts. This CDR3 is CASSPPGPDTGELFF. CDR3 sequence (DNA): TGTGCCAGCTCCCCGCCAGGGCCAGACACCGGGGAGCTGTTTTTT. The chain has TRBV18 and TRBJ2-2; possibly TRBD1 for D (5 bases). Germline CDR1 KGHSH, CDR2 LQKENI. The germline V and J ends were trimmed by 6 bases and 3 bases, with 14 bases remaining between them. The CDR3 has 15 amino acids. Together with reference TRBV18 and TRBJ2-2, the CDR3 gives the full variable domain: NAGVMQNPRHLVRRRGQEARLRCSPMKGHSHVYWYRQLPEEGLKFMVYLQKENIIDESGMPKERFSAEFPKEGPSILRIQQVVRGDSAAYFCASSPPGPDTGELFFGEGSRLTVL.